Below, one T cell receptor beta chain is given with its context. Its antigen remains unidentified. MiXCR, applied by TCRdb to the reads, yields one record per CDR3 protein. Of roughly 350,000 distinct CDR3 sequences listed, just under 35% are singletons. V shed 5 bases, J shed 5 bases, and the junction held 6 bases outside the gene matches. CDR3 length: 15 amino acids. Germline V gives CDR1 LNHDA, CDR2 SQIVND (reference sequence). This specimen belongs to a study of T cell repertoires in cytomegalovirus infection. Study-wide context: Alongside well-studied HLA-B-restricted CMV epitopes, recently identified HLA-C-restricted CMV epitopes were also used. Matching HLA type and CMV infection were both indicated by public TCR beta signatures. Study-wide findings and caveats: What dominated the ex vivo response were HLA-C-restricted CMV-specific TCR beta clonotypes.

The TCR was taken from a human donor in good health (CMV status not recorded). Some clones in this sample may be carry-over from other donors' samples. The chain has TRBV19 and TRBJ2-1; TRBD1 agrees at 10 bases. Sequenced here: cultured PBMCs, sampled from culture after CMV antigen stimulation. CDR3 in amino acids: CASSSGQGGHNEQFF. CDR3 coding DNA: TGTGCCAGTAGTTCCGGACAGGGGGGACACAATGAGCAGTTCTTC.